This T cell receptor beta chain was captured by sequencing in a study of CD8+CD57+ T cells in acquired aplastic anemia. About this clonotype: The antigen remains undetermined. This CDR3 is missing its conserved last phenylalanine or tryptophan, likely due to a read error. Because the CDR3's place on the DNA is in doubt, the DNA is left out and the CDR3 is given as listed by TCRdb.

Profiling of TCR beta VDJ combinations and CDR3 sequences used genomic DNA as template. TCRdb processed the reads anew with MiXCR; each CDR3 protein has one entry. The data hold 200,000 to 300,000 distinct CDR3 sequences, with about 80% observed a single time. Findings of the study overall: Levels of CD8+ Simpson's diversity were not significantly distinct in patients versus controls.

CD8+CD57+ cell expansion had been shown by flow cytometry in patients chosen for sequencing. Input material: sorted CD4+, CD8+, or CD8+CD57+ T cells (not recorded which) from PBMCs. This TCR was sampled from a human donor with aplastic anemia.

CDR3 protein: CASSQTLGGDYTY. The genes are TRBV7-8 and TRBJ1-2. Germline V gives CDR1 SGHVS, CDR2 FQNEAQ. The CDR3 has 13 residues if both end residues are counted.